This TCR beta chain was recorded in a study of control samples from healthy donors and cancer patients (dated by TCRdb to 2020 to 2021). The V end loses 6 bases and the J end loses 3 bases, and a stretch of 8 bases separates them. From a lookup of the germline V gene (reference sequence), CDR1 and CDR2 are MNHEY and SMNVEV. From cysteine to phenylalanine, the CDR3 is 12 amino acids long. Of all the DNA, just the CDR3 is kept, 36 bases in frame from base 1. Details on this clone: The antigen it binds to is not known.

The library was produced with the immunoSEQ multiplex PCR assay. Sourced from immuneACCESS, this table was stored by TCRdb with only in-frame sequences that have V and J called. A share of the clones is absent; for the studies checked, an unresolved V gene accounts for under half, and the remainder has no known explanation. This sample's table has entries for some 190,000 clones. The ten largest clones take up roughly 2% of the sample. The chain is assembled from TRBV27 and TRBJ2-5; TRBD1 is possibly the D segment (6 matching bases). The TCR originated in a woman in her 30s in good health. Sequencing input: blood. The CDR3 protein sequence reads: CASSSGEETQYF. The DNA sequence reads TGTGCCAGCAGCTCAGGGGAAGAGACCCAGTACTTC.